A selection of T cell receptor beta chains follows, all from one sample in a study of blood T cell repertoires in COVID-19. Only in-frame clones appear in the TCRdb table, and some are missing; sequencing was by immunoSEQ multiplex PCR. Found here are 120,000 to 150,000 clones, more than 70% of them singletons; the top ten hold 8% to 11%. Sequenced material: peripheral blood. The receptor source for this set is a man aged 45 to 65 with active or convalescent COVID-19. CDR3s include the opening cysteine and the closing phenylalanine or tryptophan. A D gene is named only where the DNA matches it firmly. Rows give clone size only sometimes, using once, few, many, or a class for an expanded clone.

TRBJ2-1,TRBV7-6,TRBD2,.,CASSVKTGTRVDEQFF,TGTGCCAGCAGCGTAAAGACCGGGACTAGAGTCGATGAGCAGTTCTTC
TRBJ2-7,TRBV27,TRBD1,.,CASSPLGTGVYEQYF,TGTGCCAGCAGTCCCTTGGGGACAGGGGTGTACGAGCAGTACTTC
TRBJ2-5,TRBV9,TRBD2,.,CASSPHGGREAKETQYF,TGTGCCAGCAGCCCCCACGGGGGGCGGGAGGCAAAAGAGACCCAGTACTTC
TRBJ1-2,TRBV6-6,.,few,CASSLRGGGGQGTGNYGYTF,TGTGCCAGCAGTCTTCGGGGAGGGGGAGGTCAAGGAACGGGTAACTATGGCTACACCTTC
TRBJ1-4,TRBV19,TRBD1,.,CASGRTGALNEKLFF,TGTGCCAGCGGAAGAACAGGGGCGCTTAATGAAAAACTGTTTTTT
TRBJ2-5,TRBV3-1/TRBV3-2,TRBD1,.,CASSQAAGGPQETQYF,TGTGCCAGCAGCCAAGCGGCAGGGGGCCCCCAAGAGACCCAGTACTTC
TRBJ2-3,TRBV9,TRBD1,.,CASSVEGARTENTQYF,TGTGCCAGCAGCGTAGAGGGGGCACGGACAGAGAATACGCAGTATTTT
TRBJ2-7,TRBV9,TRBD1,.,CASSINRGPEGEQYF,TGTGCCAGCAGCATAAACAGGGGCCCTGAAGGGGAGCAGTACTTC
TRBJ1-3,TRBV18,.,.,CASSPGQSSGNTIYF,TGTGCCAGCTCACCAGGACAGAGCTCTGGAAACACCATATATTTT
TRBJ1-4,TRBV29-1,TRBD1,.,CSVEDPNRGSNEKLFF,TGCAGCGTTGAAGATCCTAACAGGGGGTCTAATGAAAAACTGTTTTTT
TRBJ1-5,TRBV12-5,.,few,CASGLVHPGESNQPQHF,TGTGCTAGTGGTTTGGTACACCCGGGGGAAAGCAATCAGCCCCAGCATTTT
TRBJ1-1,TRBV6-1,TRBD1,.,CASSSAGGRSSEAFF,TGTGCCAGCAGTAGCGCAGGGGGTCGAAGTTCTGAAGCTTTCTTT
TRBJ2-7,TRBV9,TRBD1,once,CASSGDRGDYEQYF,TGTGCCAGCAGCGGGGACAGGGGCGATTACGAGCAGTACTTC
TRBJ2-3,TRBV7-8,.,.,CASSLETQGTDTQYF,TGTGCCAGCAGCTTAGAAACCCAGGGTACAGATACGCAGTATTTT
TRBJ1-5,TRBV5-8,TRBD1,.,CASSWVRTGLENRPQHF,TGTGCCAGCAGCTGGGTACGGACAGGCCTTGAAAATCGGCCCCAGCATTTT
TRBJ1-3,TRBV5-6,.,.,CASSFGFSGNTIYF,TGTGCCAGCAGCTTCGGGTTCTCTGGAAACACCATATATTTT
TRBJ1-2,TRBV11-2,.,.,CASSGEGVYGYTF,TGTGCCAGCAGCGGGGAGGGAGTCTATGGCTACACCTTC
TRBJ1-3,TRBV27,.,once,CASSLSGQILRKPGGNTIYF,TGTGCCAGCAGTTTATCGGGCCAGATACTTAGGAAGCCGGGAGGAAACACCATATATTTT
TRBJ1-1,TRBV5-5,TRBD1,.,CASRIPGQGAEAFF,TGTGCCAGCAGGATCCCGGGACAGGGGGCCGAAGCTTTCTTT
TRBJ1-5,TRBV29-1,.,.,CSVKPQNNQPQHF,TGCAGCGTTAAACCCCAGAACAATCAGCCCCAGCATTTT
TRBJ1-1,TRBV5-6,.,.,CASSPLGGMNTEAFF,TGTGCCAGCAGCCCCCTAGGAGGGATGAACACTGAAGCTTTCTTT
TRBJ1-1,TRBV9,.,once,CASSVVWEGTEAFF,TGTGCCAGCAGCGTAGTCTGGGAGGGCACTGAAGCTTTCTTT
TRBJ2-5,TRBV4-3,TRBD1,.,CASSQATGGETQYF,TGCGCCAGCAGCCAAGCCACAGGGGGAGAGACCCAGTACTTC
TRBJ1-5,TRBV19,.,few,CASSSIGGGKSNQPQHF,TGTGCCAGTAGCAGCATAGGGGGAGGGAAGAGCAATCAGCCCCAGCATTTT
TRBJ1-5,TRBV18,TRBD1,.,CASSPGTGQSRPQHF,TGTGCCAGCTCACCAGGGACAGGGCAGTCTCGGCCCCAGCATTTT
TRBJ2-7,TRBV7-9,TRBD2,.,CASSLDGGVYEQYF,TGTGCCAGCAGCTTAGATGGGGGGGTCTACGAGCAGTACTTC
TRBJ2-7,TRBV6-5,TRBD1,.,CASRPGQVYEQYF,TGTGCCAGCAGACCAGGACAGGTCTACGAGCAGTACTTC
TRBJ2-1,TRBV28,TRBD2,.,CASTPLAGVGDNEQFF,TGTGCCAGCACCCCACTAGCGGGAGTAGGTGACAATGAGCAGTTCTTC
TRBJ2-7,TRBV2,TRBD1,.,CASDPGQGVWEQYF,TGTGCCAGCGATCCGGGACAGGGGGTTTGGGAGCAGTACTTC
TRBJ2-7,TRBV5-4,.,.,CASSSGREPGEQYF,TGTGCCAGCAGCTCCGGACGGGAACCGGGGGAGCAGTACTTC
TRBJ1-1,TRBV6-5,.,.,CASSYSGGLAEAFF,TGTGCCAGCAGTTACTCAGGAGGGCTGGCTGAAGCTTTCTTT
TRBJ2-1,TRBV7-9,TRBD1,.,CASSSMGQLNEQFF,TGTGCCAGCAGCTCGATGGGACAGCTCAATGAGCAGTTCTTC
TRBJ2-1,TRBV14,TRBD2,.,CASSQGARERQFF,TGTGCCAGCAGCCAAGGCGCGCGGGAGAGGCAGTTCTTC
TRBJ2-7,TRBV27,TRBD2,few,CASSLALAGGEQYF,TGTGCCAGCAGTTTGGCACTAGCGGGCGGCGAGCAGTACTTC